The 8 T cell receptor beta chains listed next were all sequenced from one sample in a study of Ad26.COV2.S vaccination and SARS-CoV-2 variants. Clones were sequenced by immunoSEQ multiplex PCR, and TCRdb holds only the in-frame ones, with some missing. This sample has hundreds of thousands of clones, with approximately 90% found just once. Described treatment: 15 to 20 received Ad26.COV2.S at low or high dose, single or two shots; 5 received placebo; per-sample allocation not given. At day 63 after the first vaccine or placebo injection, samples were drawn. The sample was peripheral blood, taken in a trial of Ad26.COV2.S vaccine versus placebo. Source of these receptors: a person between 18 and 59 years old who received the Ad26.COV2.S COVID-19 vaccine or a placebo.

The J gene is TRBJ2-2, the V gene TRBV6-2 or TRBV6-3; 10 bases match TRBD1. This CDR3 comprises 16 residues. V lost 2 bases and J lost 4; bases outside the gene matches: 4. CDR1 is MNHEY, CDR2 SVGEGT, per germline. The CDR3 coding sequence is TGTGCCAGCAGTTACGGGACAGGGGCGGGCACCGGGGAGCTGTTTTTT. Amino acid sequence: CASSYGTGAGTGELFF.

J is TRBJ2-3 and V is TRBV30, with D possibly matching TRBD2 (5 bases). V lost 1 base, J lost 3 bases, and 8 bases lay in between. Germline V lookup: CDR1 GTSNPN, CDR2 SVGIG (reference sequence). This CDR3 spans 13 amino acids. CDR3 in DNA: TGTGCCTGGAGTGGTTCGGGGACAGATACGCAGTATTTT. Translated, it gives CAWSGSGTDTQYF.

The chain is built from TRBV7-2 and TRBJ2-7, with 7 positions matching TRBD1. The V gene end was trimmed by 2 bases and the J gene end by 1 base; junction bases not matched to a gene: 5. Germline V gene sequence: CDR1 SGHTA, CDR2 FQGNSA. CDR3 size: 15 residues. The CDR3 protein is CASSLRQGPSYEQYF. The CDR3 DNA sequence: TGTGCCAGCAGCTTAAGACAGGGACCTTCCTACGAGCAGTACTTC.

This chain connects TRBV2 to TRBJ1-1; D remains ambiguous. The V and J ends lost 0 bases and 6 bases respectively, with 8 bases between them. Germline values: CDR1 SNHLY, CDR2 FYNNEI. This CDR3 contains 13 residues. The CDR3 DNA reads as TGTGCCAGCAGTGAAGCCTCATTCTCTGAAGCTTTCTTT. Translation: CASSEASFSEAFF.

V is TRBV5-1 and J is TRBJ2-2, with TRBD1 as a possible D gene (5 bases). Between the trimmed V and J ends, which lost 4 bases and 6 bases, there was a span of 16 bases. The CDR3 sequence is 15 residues long. Germline CDR1 reads SGHRS; CDR2 reads YFSETQ. CDR3: CASSPPGLGAGELFF. In DNA, the CDR3 is TGCGCCAGCAGCCCCCCCGGTCTAGGGGCCGGGGAGCTGTTTTTT.

The V call is TRBV5-5, the J call TRBJ1-2; no reliable D call. The length of the CDR3 is 15 residues. Germline V lookup: CDR1 SGHKS, CDR2 YYEKEE (reference sequence). V was clipped by 4 bases and J by 2 bases, with 15 bases between them. The CDR3 loop reads CASSLSAEGNYGYTF. CDR3 coding DNA: TGTGCCAGCAGCCTCTCGGCAGAAGGAAACTATGGCTACACCTTC.

The V and J genes are TRBV9 and TRBJ2-1; the D gene is possibly TRBD2 (7 bases). CDR1 and CDR2 (germline): SGDLS, YYNGEE. V shed 0 bases and J shed 9 bases, with 13 bases lying between them. The CDR3 spans 14 residues. The CDR3 DNA is TGTGCCAGCAGCGTAGGAGGTGGGGGGGCTGAGCAGTTCTTC. It specifies CASSVGGGGAEQFF.

The genes are TRBV9 and TRBJ1-6; the match to TRBD1 covers 9 bases. After removal of 3 bases from V and 0 bases from J, the junction contained 4 bases not matched to a gene. Germline CDR1 reads SGDLS; CDR2 reads YYNGEE. The CDR3 totals 17 residues. The CDR3: CASSAGQGNSYNSPLHF. The CDR3 DNA is TGTGCCAGCAGCGCAGGACAGGGGAACTCCTATAATTCACCCCTCCACTTT.